A single sample is the source of the 23 T cell receptor beta chains below, sequenced in a study of identical twins. TCRdb reanalysed the 5' RACE reads using MiXCR and keeps one entry per CDR3 protein. There are 640,000 or so distinct CDR3 sequences in the sample; 5.5% to 6.5% occur only once, and approximately 1.6% lies in the top ten. Sequences were obtained from naive T cells sorted from blood. The source is a man aged 18 to 29 in good health.

This clonotype occurred many times. The gene calls are TRBV12-3 or TRBV12-4 and TRBJ2-1, with D unresolved. The CDR3 runs 12 residues. V was trimmed by 5 bases and J by 5 bases, leaving 7 bases between them. Written as DNA, the CDR3 is TGTGCCAGCAGTCCACCCAACAATGAGCAGTTCTTC. This gives the protein CASSPPNNEQFF.

This clonotype has at least ten counts. This chain connects TRBV20-1 to TRBJ2-3, with unresolved D. CDR1 is DFQATT, CDR2 SNEGSKA, per germline (reference sequence). Trimming stripped 0 bases from V and 7 bases from J, with 5 bases between. There are 11 residues in the CDR3. This chain's CDR3 is CSAREGYTQYF. The CDR3 nucleotides are TGCAGTGCTAGAGAGGGGTATACGCAGTATTTT.

In its sample, this clonotype was seen many times. The chain links TRBV29-1 to TRBJ1-4, with D tentatively TRBD1 (6 bases). The CDR3 spans 15 residues. Germline V CDR1 and CDR2: SQVTM, ANQGSEA. Trimming stripped 4 bases from V and 1 base from J, with 13 bases between. CDR3 in DNA: TGCAGCGTTGGAGGGGGGCAAGAAACTAATGAAAAACTGTTTTTT. Protein: CSVGGGQETNEKLFF.

This sequence joins TRBV4-2 and TRBJ1-1; D is possibly TRBD1 (5 bases). CDR3 length: 15 amino acids. Germline V gene lookup returns CDR1 LGHNA and CDR2 YNFKEQ. V dropped 3 bases and J dropped 7 bases, with 18 bases sitting between them. CDR3 in amino acids: CASSQTTLGGGEAFF. CDR3 in DNA: TGTGCCAGCAGCCAGACTACCTTGGGGGGGGGTGAAGCTTTCTTT.

This clonotype was seen many times. This rearrangement joins TRBV12-3 or TRBV12-4 to TRBJ1-2; D may be TRBD1 (5 bases). The CDR3 totals 14 residues. V was pared by 4 bases and J by 7 bases, with 16 bases between. The chain's CDR3 is CASSWGQGFGGYTF. The DNA for the CDR3 is TGTGCCAGCAGTTGGGGCCAGGGCTTCGGTGGCTACACCTTC.

This clonotype was counted many times. V and J are TRBV20-1 and TRBJ2-3, with no clear D. The CDR3 is 12 residues long. The V end was cut by 3 bases, the J end by 2 bases, with 6 bases between. Germline CDR1 DFQATT, CDR2 SNEGSKA (reference sequence). The CDR3 region is CSARGNTDTQYF. Written as DNA, the CDR3 is TGCAGTGCTAGGGGCAACACAGATACGCAGTATTTT.

Many counts were recorded for this clonotype. CDR3 sequence reads: CSARGILAGVRNEQFF. Here the CDR3 DNA reads TGCAGTGCTAGGGGAATACTAGCGGGAGTTCGTAATGAGCAGTTCTTC. The V gene is TRBV20-1, the J gene TRBJ2-1; 11 nucleotides line up with TRBD2. Germline-derived CDR1 and CDR2 are DFQATT and SNEGSKA (reference sequence). V trimming: 3 bases; J trimming: 7 bases; junction bases outside the gene matches: 11. The CDR3 covers 16 residues.

The chain links TRBV6-5 to TRBJ1-2; the D gene is possibly TRBD1 (5 bases). The CDR3 sequence is 15 residues long. V lost 2 bases to trimming and J lost 5 bases, with 15 bases between them. Germline CDR1 MNHEY, CDR2 SVGAGI. CDR3 DNA: TGTGCCAGCAGTTACGGGACTGGGGGACCGTATGGCTACACCTTC. Protein product: CASSYGTGGPYGYTF.

This clonotype came up many times. The chain is built from TRBV6-5 and TRBJ2-4, with unresolved D. In germline, CDR1 is MNHEY, CDR2 SVGAGI. V lost 0 bases and J 4 bases, leaving 16 bases between the germline ends. CDR3 length equals 17 residues. The CDR3: CASSYSIIGLQKNIQYF. DNA for the CDR3: TGTGCCAGCAGTTACTCAATAATAGGGCTGCAGAAAAACATTCAGTACTTC.

This chain connects TRBV12-3 or TRBV12-4 to TRBJ2-3; D uncertain. The CDR3 has 15 residues. The V end was cut by 5 bases, the J end by 6 bases, with 18 bases between. In DNA, the CDR3 is TGTGCCAGCAGTCTCCCTCCGTTGGTCACGGATACGCAGTATTTT. The encoded protein is CASSLPPLVTDTQYF.

This clonotype was seen more than once but under ten times. The chain is built from TRBV11-2 and TRBJ1-6; the match to TRBD1 covers 8 bases. Germline V gives CDR1 SGHAT, CDR2 FQNNGV. Unmatched junction bases numbered 2, after V lost 1 base and J lost 6 bases. The CDR3 is made up of 15 amino acids. The CDR3 region has the DNA TGTGCCAGCAGCTTAGGGACAGGGTTTAATTCACCCCTCCACTTT. Translation gives CASSLGTGFNSPLHF.

This clonotype was detected a few times. V and J are TRBV20-1 and TRBJ2-6; maybe TRBD1 (5 bases). V was cut by 0 bases and J by 2 bases, with 17 bases left in between. The CDR3 runs 18 residues. In germline, CDR1 is DFQATT, CDR2 SNEGSKA (reference sequence). The CDR3 coding sequence is TGCAGTGCTAGAGATGGGGCCCTGTTCCCCCCTGGGGCCAACGTCCTGACTTTC. This gives the protein CSARDGALFPPGANVLTF.

This clonotype was counted ten times or more. This chain uses TRBV5-1 with TRBJ2-3, with D unclear. There are 16 residues in the CDR3. The ends were cut back, 0 bases at V and 2 bases at J, with 13 bases in the middle. Germline values: CDR1 SGHRS, CDR2 YFSETQ. The CDR3 coding sequence is TGCGCCAGCAGCTTGGCCGTGCAGGCGGTCACAGATACGCAGTATTTT. Its translation is CASSLAVQAVTDTQYF.

In this sample, this clonotype turned up many times. The chain has TRBV4-2 and TRBJ2-1; 10 bases match TRBD2. CDR1 and CDR2 from the germline V gene are LGHNA and YNFKEQ. The CDR3 length is 20 residues. The junction had 15 bases not matched to a gene; V was cut back by 4 bases and J by 0 bases. DNA for the CDR3: TGTGCCAGCAGCCCAAGCGCCCGGACTAGCGGTCCTAACTCCTACAATGAGCAGTTCTTC. This translates into CASSPSARTSGPNSYNEQFF.

This clonotype was counted a few times. This sequence joins TRBV29-1 and TRBJ2-1; TRBD2 might be the D (5 bases). CDR3 size: 15 residues. Germline lookup yields CDR1 SQVTM and CDR2 ANQGSEA. Trimming shortened V by 1 base and J by 3 bases, and 13 bases separated the two germline ends. The CDR3 sequence: CSVEGRQKDYNEQFF. Here the CDR3 DNA reads TGCAGCGTTGAAGGGAGGCAGAAGGACTACAATGAGCAGTTCTTC.

This clonotype occurred a few times. The rearrangement links TRBV12-3 or TRBV12-4 to TRBJ1-3, with D possibly matching TRBD1 (5 bases). Trimming left V 5 bases short and J 8 bases short, with 19 bases between. The CDR3 extends over 15 amino acids. In DNA form, the CDR3 reads TGTGCCAGCAGTGCGACGAACAGGTTATTGGACACCATATATTTT. Amino acid sequence: CASSATNRLLDTIYF.

V is TRBV19 and J is TRBJ2-1; maybe TRBD2 (6 bases). CDR1 and CDR2 from the germline V gene are LNHDA and SQIVND (reference sequence). V lost 3 bases, J lost 9 bases, and 18 bases lay in between. The CDR3 loop spans 15 amino acids. The CDR3 nucleotides are TGTGCCAGTAGTATTTCCCAGCGGCTGGAGGGTGAGCAGTTCTTC. This sequence encodes CASSISQRLEGEQFF.

This chain connects TRBV12-3 or TRBV12-4 to TRBJ2-7; D unresolved. CDR3 length: 16 amino acids. V gave up 6 bases and J gave up 1 base, with 19 bases separating them. The DNA for the CDR3 is TGTGCCAGCAGCCTAATGGCTCACTTTTCTTCCTACGAGCAGTACTTC. As protein: CASSLMAHFSSYEQYF.

The chain links TRBV2 to TRBJ2-5; weak D call: TRBD1 (5 bases). V lost 6 bases to trimming and J lost 5 bases, with 13 bases between them. The V gene's germline CDR1 is SNHLY and CDR2 FYNNEI. The CDR3 has 13 amino acids. This CDR3 is CASRRLSGETQYF. The CDR3 bases are TGTGCCAGCAGAAGATTATCAGGGGAGACCCAGTACTTC.

V usage is TRBV12-3 or TRBV12-4 and J usage is TRBJ2-2; 9 nucleotides match TRBD1. The CDR3 runs to 17 residues. The junction had 11 bases not matched to a gene; V was cut back by 5 bases and J by 4 bases. CDR3 amino acids: CASSHNRGPRSTGELFF. Here the CDR3 DNA reads TGTGCCAGCAGTCACAACAGGGGGCCCAGGAGCACCGGGGAGCTGTTTTTT.

This clonotype was detected only a few times. The V gene is TRBV11-2, the J gene TRBJ2-2, with a tentative D call TRBD1 (6 bases). Germline V lookup: CDR1 SGHAT, CDR2 FQNNGV. The CDR3 sequence is 15 residues long. The V gene lost 5 bases and the J gene lost 2 bases, with 12 bases spanning the gap. The CDR3 DNA reads as TGTGCCAGCAGCCACGGACAGATAAACACCGGGGAGCTGTTTTTT. It codes for CASSHGQINTGELFF.

The CDR3 sequence: CASSPMGAGVASYEQYF. The CDR3 DNA follows: TGTGCCAGCAGCCCCATGGGGGCGGGAGTGGCGTCCTACGAGCAGTACTTC. This chain uses TRBV14 with TRBJ2-7; a weak D match, TRBD2 (7 bases). The CDR3 consists of 17 residues. Trimming took off 4 bases at V and 1 base at J, with 20 bases between the two ends. From germline, CDR1 is SGHDN and CDR2 FVKESK.

This clonotype occurred many times. The chain has TRBV5-1 and TRBJ2-1; tentative D call: TRBD2 (5 bases). Trimming left V 0 bases short and J 0 bases short, with 10 bases between. CDR3 length: 16 residues. Germline V gives CDR1 SGHRS, CDR2 YFSETQ. DNA of the CDR3: TGCGCCAGCAGCTTGGTTCCGGGGAGCTCCTACAATGAGCAGTTCTTC. The encoded protein is CASSLVPGSSYNEQFF.